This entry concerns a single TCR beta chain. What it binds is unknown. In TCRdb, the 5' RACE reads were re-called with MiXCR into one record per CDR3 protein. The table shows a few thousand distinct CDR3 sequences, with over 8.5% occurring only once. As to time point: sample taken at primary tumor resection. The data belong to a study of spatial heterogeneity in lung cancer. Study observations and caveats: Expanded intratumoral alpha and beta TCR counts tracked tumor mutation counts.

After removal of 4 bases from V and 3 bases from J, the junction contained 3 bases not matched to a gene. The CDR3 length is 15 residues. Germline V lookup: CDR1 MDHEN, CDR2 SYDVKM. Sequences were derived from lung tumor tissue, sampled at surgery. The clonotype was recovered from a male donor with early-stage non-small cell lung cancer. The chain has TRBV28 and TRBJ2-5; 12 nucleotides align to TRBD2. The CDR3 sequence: CASSSSGRAEETQYF. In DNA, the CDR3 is TGTGCCAGCAGTTCTAGCGGGAGGGCCGAAGAGACCCAGTACTTC.